The rows below give T cell receptor beta chains drawn from one sample of a study of shared clonotypes between healthy human individuals. Profiling relied on immunoSEQ multiplex PCR, and the TCRdb table lists in-frame clones only, not all of them. The data show 450,000 to 600,000 clones, with 79% seen just once and approximately 12% held by the top ten. Input material: PBMCs. All receptors derive from a woman between 40 and 50 years old in good health. Some clones in this sample may be carry-over from other donors' samples. CDR3s include the opening cysteine and the closing phenylalanine or tryptophan. Each record gives: D gene, J gene, clone size, V gene, CDR3 protein, CDR3 DNA. The D gene is left open where the match is weak. Size values are once, few and many counts, or a class for expanded clones, and some rows have none.

d_gene: .
j_gene: TRBJ2-3
abundance: .
v_gene: TRBV10-3
CDR3aa: CAIRGATDTQYF
CDR3nt: TGTGCCATCAGGGGCGCCACAGATACGCAGTATTTT

d_gene: TRBD2
j_gene: TRBJ2-3
abundance: few
v_gene: TRBV11-2
CDR3aa: CASSLDSWSGRGEDTQYF
CDR3nt: TGTGCCAGCAGCTTAGATAGCTGGAGCGGGAGGGGAGAAGATACGCAGTATTTT

d_gene: .
j_gene: TRBJ1-6
abundance: once
v_gene: TRBV6-6
CDR3aa: CASSYGHGRRPSPLHF
CDR3nt: TGTGCCAGCAGTTATGGTCATGGCAGGAGGCCTTCACCCCTCCACTTT

d_gene: .
j_gene: TRBJ1-2
abundance: once
v_gene: TRBV5-1
CDR3aa: CASSSGAGNYGYTF
CDR3nt: TGCGCCAGCAGCTCGGGAGCGGGGAACTATGGCTACACCTTC

d_gene: TRBD2
j_gene: TRBJ2-2
abundance: .
v_gene: TRBV11-2
CDR3aa: CASSTGTSGSSGELFF
CDR3nt: TGTGCCAGCAGCACCGGGACTAGCGGGAGTAGTGGGGAGCTGTTTTTT

d_gene: .
j_gene: TRBJ1-2
abundance: medium-sized
v_gene: TRBV28
CDR3aa: CASSSSPLNYGYTF
CDR3nt: TGTGCCAGCAGTTCTTCCCCTCTTAACTATGGCTACACCTTC

d_gene: .
j_gene: TRBJ2-1
abundance: .
v_gene: TRBV7-2
CDR3aa: CASSLEVFVGTSEQFF
CDR3nt: TGTGCCAGCAGCTTAGAAGTTTTTGTGGGGACGAGTGAGCAGTTCTTC

d_gene: .
j_gene: TRBJ2-5
abundance: many
v_gene: TRBV30
CDR3aa: CAWSEGGSQETQYF
CDR3nt: TGTGCCTGGAGTGAAGGAGGCAGTCAAGAGACCCAGTACTTC

d_gene: TRBD2
j_gene: TRBJ2-5
abundance: .
v_gene: TRBV5-1
CDR3aa: CASSLLAGRFVKTQYF
CDR3nt: TGCGCCAGCAGCTTATTAGCGGGAAGGTTCGTAAAGACCCAGTACTTC

d_gene: TRBD1
j_gene: TRBJ2-7
abundance: .
v_gene: TRBV30
CDR3aa: CAWSGDRAYEQYF
CDR3nt: TGTGCCTGGAGTGGGGACAGGGCCTACGAGCAGTACTTC

d_gene: .
j_gene: TRBJ2-2
abundance: once
v_gene: TRBV19
CDR3aa: CASSILDRLAGELFF
CDR3nt: TGTGCCAGTAGTATATTAGACAGGTTGGCCGGGGAGCTGTTTTTT

d_gene: TRBD1
j_gene: TRBJ2-5
abundance: .
v_gene: TRBV5-6
CDR3aa: CASRLSPTGLETQYF
CDR3nt: TGTGCCAGCAGATTATCGCCGACAGGGCTAGAGACCCAGTACTTC

d_gene: .
j_gene: TRBJ2-6
abundance: .
v_gene: TRBV2
CDR3aa: CASSRSGSGANVLTF
CDR3nt: TGTGCCAGCAGTCGATCCGGCTCTGGGGCCAACGTCCTGACTTTC

d_gene: .
j_gene: TRBJ2-1
abundance: .
v_gene: TRBV7-2
CDR3aa: CASSLTGPSYNEQFF
CDR3nt: TGTGCCAGCAGCTTAACAGGCCCTTCCTACAATGAGCAGTTCTTC

d_gene: .
j_gene: TRBJ2-3
abundance: once
v_gene: TRBV2
CDR3aa: CASSWYDTQYF
CDR3nt: TGTGCCAGCAGTTGGTATGATACGCAGTATTTT

d_gene: TRBD1
j_gene: TRBJ1-3
abundance: .
v_gene: TRBV9
CDR3aa: CASSGQGGAGNTIYF
CDR3nt: TGTGCCAGCAGCGGACAGGGGGGAGCTGGAAACACCATATATTTT

d_gene: .
j_gene: TRBJ2-2
abundance: .
v_gene: TRBV7-3
CDR3aa: CASSRGQLNTGELFF
CDR3nt: TGTGCCAGCAGCCGCGGACAGTTGAACACCGGGGAGCTGTTTTTT

d_gene: .
j_gene: TRBJ2-2
abundance: .
v_gene: TRBV27
CDR3aa: CASSWRNTGELFF
CDR3nt: TGTGCCAGCAGTTGGCGAAACACCGGGGAGCTGTTTTTT

d_gene: TRBD1
j_gene: TRBJ2-3
abundance: once
v_gene: TRBV2
CDR3aa: CASKGAADTQYF
CDR3nt: TGTGCCAGCAAGGGGGCCGCAGATACGCAGTATTTT

d_gene: .
j_gene: TRBJ1-1
abundance: few
v_gene: TRBV9
CDR3aa: CASSVDQNTEAFF
CDR3nt: TGTGCCAGCAGCGTAGACCAGAACACTGAAGCTTTCTTT

d_gene: TRBD2
j_gene: TRBJ2-7
abundance: few
v_gene: TRBV7-2
CDR3aa: CASSLQTSGSYEQYF
CDR3nt: TGTGCCAGCAGCTTACAAACTAGCGGGAGCTACGAGCAGTACTTC

d_gene: TRBD2
j_gene: TRBJ2-7
abundance: .
v_gene: TRBV7-2
CDR3aa: CASSLALGTSGRAWSYEQYF
CDR3nt: TGTGCCAGCAGCTTAGCGTTAGGGACTAGCGGGAGGGCCTGGTCCTACGAGCAGTACTTC

d_gene: .
j_gene: TRBJ2-4
abundance: .
v_gene: TRBV5-6
CDR3aa: CASSPGTDLGENIQYF
CDR3nt: TGTGCCAGCAGCCCAGGGACTGACCTCGGGGAAAACATTCAGTACTTC

d_gene: TRBD1
j_gene: TRBJ1-5
abundance: few
v_gene: TRBV11-2
CDR3aa: CASSLTTGRISKSQPQHF
CDR3nt: TGTGCCAGCAGCTTAACGACAGGGAGGATAAGTAAGAGTCAGCCCCAGCATTTT

d_gene: TRBD2
j_gene: TRBJ2-3
abundance: .
v_gene: TRBV9
CDR3aa: CASNKGRDTDTQYF
CDR3nt: TGTGCCAGCAATAAGGGGAGGGATACAGATACGCAGTATTTT

d_gene: .
j_gene: TRBJ1-2
abundance: few
v_gene: TRBV30
CDR3aa: CAWSPGLGGWGFRGYTF
CDR3nt: TGTGCCTGGAGCCCGGGGTTGGGGGGATGGGGCTTTCGTGGCTACACCTTC

d_gene: TRBD1
j_gene: TRBJ1-2
abundance: .
v_gene: TRBV5-6
CDR3aa: CASSYGDRVAYGYTF
CDR3nt: TGTGCCAGCAGCTATGGGGACAGGGTAGCATATGGCTACACCTTC

d_gene: .
j_gene: TRBJ2-2
abundance: .
v_gene: TRBV7-2
CDR3aa: CASSPVGVNTGELFF
CDR3nt: TGTGCCAGCAGTCCCGTGGGGGTCAACACCGGGGAGCTGTTTTTT

d_gene: TRBD2
j_gene: TRBJ2-7
abundance: .
v_gene: TRBV5-1
CDR3aa: CASSYTSGRHYEQYF
CDR3nt: TGCGCCAGCAGCTATACTAGCGGGAGGCACTACGAGCAGTACTTC

d_gene: .
j_gene: TRBJ2-5
abundance: few
v_gene: TRBV27
CDR3aa: CASSFGSSKETQYF
CDR3nt: TGTGCCAGCAGTTTTGGTAGTAGTAAAGAGACCCAGTACTTC

d_gene: TRBD1
j_gene: TRBJ1-1
abundance: few
v_gene: TRBV30
CDR3aa: CAWRKYRGQSTEAFF
CDR3nt: TGTGCCTGGAGGAAATACAGGGGGCAGAGCACTGAAGCTTTCTTT

d_gene: TRBD2
j_gene: TRBJ2-1
abundance: .
v_gene: TRBV5-8
CDR3aa: CASSLAAGVGEQFF
CDR3nt: TGTGCCAGCAGCTTGGCGGCGGGAGTTGGTGAGCAGTTCTTC

d_gene: .
j_gene: TRBJ2-1
abundance: .
v_gene: TRBV2
CDR3aa: CASSGDSGSYNEQFF
CDR3nt: TGTGCCAGCAGTGGGGACTCGGGCTCCTACAATGAGCAGTTCTTC

d_gene: .
j_gene: TRBJ1-1
abundance: many
v_gene: TRBV6-6
CDR3aa: CASSYSISTEAFF
CDR3nt: TGTGCCAGCAGTTACTCGATAAGCACTGAAGCTTTCTTT

d_gene: TRBD2
j_gene: TRBJ2-5
abundance: .
v_gene: TRBV7-7
CDR3aa: CASSLNSGRGGETQYF
CDR3nt: TGTGCCAGCAGCTTAAATAGTGGACGGGGGGGAGAGACCCAGTACTTC

d_gene: TRBD2
j_gene: TRBJ2-1
abundance: .
v_gene: TRBV4-1
CDR3aa: CASSLAGKGNNEQFF
CDR3nt: TGCGCCAGCAGCCTAGCGGGAAAGGGCAACAATGAGCAGTTCTTC

d_gene: TRBD1
j_gene: TRBJ1-5
abundance: .
v_gene: TRBV28
CDR3aa: CASSSTGGKPQHF
CDR3nt: TGTGCCAGCAGTTCGACAGGGGGTAAGCCCCAGCATTTT

d_gene: .
j_gene: TRBJ2-1
abundance: .
v_gene: TRBV6-1
CDR3aa: CASSRGASYNEQFF
CDR3nt: TGTGCCAGCAGCAGGGGGGCTTCCTACAATGAGCAGTTCTTC

d_gene: .
j_gene: TRBJ2-3
abundance: .
v_gene: TRBV10-3
CDR3aa: CAISVGGDTQYF
CDR3nt: TGTGCCATCAGTGTAGGGGGGGATACGCAGTATTTT

d_gene: .
j_gene: TRBJ1-2
abundance: .
v_gene: TRBV6-6
CDR3aa: CASSYRDYGYTF
CDR3nt: TGTGCCAGCAGTTACCGGGACTATGGCTACACCTTC

d_gene: .
j_gene: TRBJ2-7
abundance: .
v_gene: TRBV10-3
CDR3aa: CATQREITYEQYF
CDR3nt: TGTGCCACCCAACGGGAGATCACCTACGAGCAGTACTTC

d_gene: .
j_gene: TRBJ2-5
abundance: .
v_gene: TRBV11-3
CDR3aa: CASSFGTFGTQYF
CDR3nt: TGTGCCAGCAGCTTTGGCACCTTCGGGACCCAGTACTTC

d_gene: TRBD2
j_gene: TRBJ2-1
abundance: once
v_gene: TRBV28
CDR3aa: CASSLRGTSGRAEQFF
CDR3nt: TGTGCCAGCAGTTTACGGGGGACTAGCGGGAGGGCTGAGCAGTTCTTC

d_gene: TRBD2
j_gene: TRBJ2-5
abundance: once
v_gene: TRBV5-4
CDR3aa: CASSPAGTSGDLETQYF
CDR3nt: TGTGCCAGCAGCCCTGCGGGGACTAGCGGGGACCTAGAGACCCAGTACTTC

d_gene: TRBD1
j_gene: TRBJ1-1
abundance: .
v_gene: TRBV6-5
CDR3aa: CASSPQGALSEAFF
CDR3nt: TGTGCCAGCAGTCCACAGGGGGCCCTCTCTGAAGCTTTCTTT

d_gene: .
j_gene: TRBJ1-2
abundance: .
v_gene: TRBV28
CDR3aa: CASSLKGELYGYTF
CDR3nt: TGTGCCAGCAGTTTAAAGGGGGAGCTCTATGGCTACACCTTC

d_gene: .
j_gene: TRBJ1-5
abundance: .
v_gene: TRBV19
CDR3aa: CASSGDMVSQPQHF
CDR3nt: TGTGCCAGTAGTGGGGACATGGTGAGTCAGCCCCAGCATTTT

d_gene: .
j_gene: TRBJ2-5
abundance: .
v_gene: TRBV5-4
CDR3aa: CASSFWGESGETQYF
CDR3nt: TGTGCCAGCAGCTTTTGGGGGGAGAGTGGAGAGACCCAGTACTTC

d_gene: .
j_gene: TRBJ2-5
abundance: .
v_gene: TRBV5-4
CDR3aa: CASSFGQGLQETQYF
CDR3nt: TGTGCCAGCAGCTTTGGCCAGGGACTCCAAGAGACCCAGTACTTC

d_gene: TRBD1
j_gene: TRBJ1-2
abundance: .
v_gene: TRBV6-6
CDR3aa: CASSSYTGAEGYTF
CDR3nt: TGTGCCAGCAGTTCCTATACAGGGGCTGAGGGCTACACCTTC

d_gene: .
j_gene: TRBJ2-7
abundance: once
v_gene: TRBV5-1
CDR3aa: CASNDPGSSYEQYF
CDR3nt: TGCGCCAGCAACGATCCAGGGAGCTCCTACGAGCAGTACTTC

d_gene: TRBD1
j_gene: TRBJ1-5
abundance: few
v_gene: TRBV28
CDR3aa: CASSSRDRETGQPQHF
CDR3nt: TGTGCCAGCAGTTCCAGGGACAGGGAGACGGGTCAGCCCCAGCATTTT